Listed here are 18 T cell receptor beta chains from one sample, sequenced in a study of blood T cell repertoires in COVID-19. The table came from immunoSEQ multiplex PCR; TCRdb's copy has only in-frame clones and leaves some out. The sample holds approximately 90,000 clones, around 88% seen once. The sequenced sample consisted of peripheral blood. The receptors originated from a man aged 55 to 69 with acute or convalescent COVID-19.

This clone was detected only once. For the CDR3, the DNA is TGTGCCAGCAGCCCACAACGGGACAACTTTTCTGGAAACACCATATATTTT. This sequence encodes CASSPQRDNFSGNTIYF. The chain uses TRBV5-8 and TRBJ1-3; D possibly corresponds to TRBD1 (6 bases). V lost 4 bases and J 1 base, leaving 18 bases between the germline ends. The CDR3 is made up of 17 amino acids. Germline CDR1 is SGHTS and CDR2 is YDEGEE.

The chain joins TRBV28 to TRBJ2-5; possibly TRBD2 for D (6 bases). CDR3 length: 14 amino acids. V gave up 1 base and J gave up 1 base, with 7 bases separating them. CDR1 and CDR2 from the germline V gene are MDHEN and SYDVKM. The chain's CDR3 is CASSLSGVQETQYF. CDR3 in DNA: TGTGCCAGCAGTTTATCGGGGGTCCAAGAGACCCAGTACTTC. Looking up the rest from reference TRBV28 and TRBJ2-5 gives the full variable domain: DVKVTQSSRYLVKRTGEKVFLECVQDMDHENMFWYRQDPGLGLRLIYFSYDVKMKEKGDIPEGYSVSREKKERFSLILESASTNQTSMYLCASSLSGVQETQYFGPGTRLLVL.

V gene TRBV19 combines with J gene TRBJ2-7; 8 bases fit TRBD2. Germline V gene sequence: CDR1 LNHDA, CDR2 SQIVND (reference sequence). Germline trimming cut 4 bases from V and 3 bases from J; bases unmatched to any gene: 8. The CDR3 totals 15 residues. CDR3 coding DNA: TGTGCCAGTAGTACCCCGGGGGGGGCCGGCTACGAGCAGTACTTC. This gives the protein CASSTPGGAGYEQYF.

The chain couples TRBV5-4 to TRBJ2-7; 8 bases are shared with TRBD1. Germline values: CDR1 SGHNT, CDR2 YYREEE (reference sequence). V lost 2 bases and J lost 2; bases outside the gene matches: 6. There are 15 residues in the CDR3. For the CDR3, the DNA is TGTGCCAGCAGCTTAGACAGGGGCGACCCCTACGAGCAGTACTTC. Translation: CASSLDRGDPYEQYF.

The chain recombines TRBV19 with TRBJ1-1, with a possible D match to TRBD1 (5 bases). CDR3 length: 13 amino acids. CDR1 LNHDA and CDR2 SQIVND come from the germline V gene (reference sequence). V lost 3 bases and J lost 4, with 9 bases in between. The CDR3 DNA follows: TGTGCCAGTAGTATGAAGGGGCGCACTGAAGCTTTCTTT. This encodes CASSMKGRTEAFF. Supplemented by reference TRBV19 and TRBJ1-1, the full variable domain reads DGGITQSPKYLFRKEGQNVTLSCEQNLNHDAMYWYRQDPGQGLRLIYYSQIVNDFQKGDIAEGYSVSREKKESFPLTVTSAQKNPTAFYLCASSMKGRTEAFFGQGTRLTVV.

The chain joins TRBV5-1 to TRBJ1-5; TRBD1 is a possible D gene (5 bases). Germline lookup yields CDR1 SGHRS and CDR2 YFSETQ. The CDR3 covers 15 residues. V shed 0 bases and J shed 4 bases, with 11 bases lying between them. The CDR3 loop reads CASSLEGRENQPQHF. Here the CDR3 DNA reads TGCGCCAGCAGCTTGGAGGGGCGAGAGAATCAGCCCCAGCATTTT.

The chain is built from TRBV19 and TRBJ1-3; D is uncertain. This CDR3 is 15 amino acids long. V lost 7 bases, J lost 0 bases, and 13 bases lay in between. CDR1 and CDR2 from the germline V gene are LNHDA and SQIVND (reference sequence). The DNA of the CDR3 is TGTGCCAGTAAAGCGGCGTCTACCTCTGGAAACACCATATATTTT. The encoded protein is CASKAASTSGNTIYF.

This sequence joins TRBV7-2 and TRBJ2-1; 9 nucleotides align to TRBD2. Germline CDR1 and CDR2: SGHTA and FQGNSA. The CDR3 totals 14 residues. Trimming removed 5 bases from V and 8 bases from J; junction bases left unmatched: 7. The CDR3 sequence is CASSNSGRRDEQFF. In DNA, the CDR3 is TGTGCCAGCAGCAACAGCGGGAGGAGGGATGAGCAGTTCTTC.

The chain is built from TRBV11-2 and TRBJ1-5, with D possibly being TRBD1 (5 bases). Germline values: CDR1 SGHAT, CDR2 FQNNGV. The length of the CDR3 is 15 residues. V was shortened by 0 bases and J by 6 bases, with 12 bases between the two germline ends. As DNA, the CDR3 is TGTGCCAGCAGCTTAGACGGCCAGGGTTTTCAGCCCCAGCATTTT. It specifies CASSLDGQGFQPQHF.

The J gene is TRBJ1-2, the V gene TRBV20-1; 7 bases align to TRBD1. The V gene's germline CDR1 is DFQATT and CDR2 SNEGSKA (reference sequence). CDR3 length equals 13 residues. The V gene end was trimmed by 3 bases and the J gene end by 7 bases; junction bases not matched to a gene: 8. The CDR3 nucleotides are TGCAGTGCTAGTCAACAGGGGAACGCTGGCTACACCTTC. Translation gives CSASQQGNAGYTF.

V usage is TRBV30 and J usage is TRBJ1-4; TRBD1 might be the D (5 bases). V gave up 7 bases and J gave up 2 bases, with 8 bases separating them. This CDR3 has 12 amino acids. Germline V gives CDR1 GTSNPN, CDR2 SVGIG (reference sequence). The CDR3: CASRGTNEKLFF. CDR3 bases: TGTGCCTCACGGGGGACTAATGAAAAACTGTTTTTT. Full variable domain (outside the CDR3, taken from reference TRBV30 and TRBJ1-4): SQTIHQWPATLVQPVGSPLSLECTVEGTSNPNLYWYRQAAGRGLQLLFYSVGIGQISSEVPQNLSASRPQDRQFILSSKKLLLSDSGFYLCASRGTNEKLFFGSGTQLSVL.

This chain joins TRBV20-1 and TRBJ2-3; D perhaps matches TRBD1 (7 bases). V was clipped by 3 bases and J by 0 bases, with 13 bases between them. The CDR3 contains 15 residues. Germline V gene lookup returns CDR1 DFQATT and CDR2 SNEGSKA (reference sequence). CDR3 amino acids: CSASKGAGSTDTQYF. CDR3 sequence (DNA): TGCAGTGCTAGTAAGGGGGCGGGGAGCACAGATACGCAGTATTTT.

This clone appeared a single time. The CDR3 bases are TGCAGCGTTGGGAGTCGTACCTACGAGCAGTACTTC. This gives the protein CSVGSRTYEQYF. The rearrangement uses TRBV29-1 and TRBJ2-7, with unresolved D. CDR1 is SQVTM and CDR2 is ANQGSEA in the germline V gene. Trimming removed 4 bases from V and 2 bases from J, with 9 bases in between. The CDR3 is 12 amino acids.

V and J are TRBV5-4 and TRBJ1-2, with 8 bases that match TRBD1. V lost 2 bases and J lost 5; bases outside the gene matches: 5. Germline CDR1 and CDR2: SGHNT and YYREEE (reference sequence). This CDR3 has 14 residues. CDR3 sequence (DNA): TGTGCCAGCAGCTTCCAGGGGGCTCAATATGGCTACACCTTC. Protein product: CASSFQGAQYGYTF. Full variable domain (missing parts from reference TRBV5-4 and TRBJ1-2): ETGVTQSPTHLIKTRGQQVTLRCSSQSGHNTVSWYQQALGQGPQFIFQYYREEENGRGNFPPRFSGLQFPNYSSELNVNALELDDSALYLCASSFQGAQYGYTFGSGTRLTVV.

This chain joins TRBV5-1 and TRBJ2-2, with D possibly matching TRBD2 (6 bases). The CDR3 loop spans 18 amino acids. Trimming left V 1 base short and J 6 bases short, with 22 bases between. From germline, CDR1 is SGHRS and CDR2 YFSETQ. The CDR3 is CASSLPSGGSADAGELFF. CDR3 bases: TGCGCCAGCAGCTTGCCCTCCGGAGGGTCCGCTGACGCCGGGGAGCTGTTTTTT.

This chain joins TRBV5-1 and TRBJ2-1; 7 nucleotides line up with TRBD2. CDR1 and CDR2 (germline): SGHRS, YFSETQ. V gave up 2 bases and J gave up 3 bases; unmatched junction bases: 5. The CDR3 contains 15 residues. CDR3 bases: TGCGCCAGCAGCTTAACGGGGGGATTCTACAATGAGCAGTTCTTC. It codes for CASSLTGGFYNEQFF.

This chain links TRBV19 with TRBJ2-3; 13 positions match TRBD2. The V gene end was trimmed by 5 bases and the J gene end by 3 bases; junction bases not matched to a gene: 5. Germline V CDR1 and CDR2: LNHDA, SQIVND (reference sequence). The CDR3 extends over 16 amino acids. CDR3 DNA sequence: TGTGCCAGTAGTTCTGCGGGACTAGCGGGAACAGATACGCAGTATTTT. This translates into CASSSAGLAGTDTQYF.

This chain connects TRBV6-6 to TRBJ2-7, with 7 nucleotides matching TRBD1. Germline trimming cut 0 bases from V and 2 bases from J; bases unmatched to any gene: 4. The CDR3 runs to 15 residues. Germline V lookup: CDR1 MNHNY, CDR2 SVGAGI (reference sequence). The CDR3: CASSYSTGKTYEQYF. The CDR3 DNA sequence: TGTGCCAGCAGTTACTCGACAGGGAAAACCTACGAGCAGTACTTC.